The 17 T cell receptor beta chains below all came from one sample that was sequenced in a study of blood T cells in healthy people across ages. The use of a sample-barcoded 5' primer and a J-beta primer mix characterized a second PCR of 7 to 11 cycles. Via MiXCR, TCRdb re-called the 5' RACE reads, giving one row per CDR3 protein. The data contain about 1,600,000 distinct CDR3 sequences, about 43% of them singletons. Sequenced: blood. The receptors stem from a young woman in good health.

This clonotype was detected only a few times. This chain links TRBV7-9 with TRBJ1-6, with TRBD1 as a possible D gene (5 bases). This CDR3 has 13 residues. CDR1 and CDR2 from the germline V gene are SEHNR and FQNEAQ (reference sequence). Trimming left V 8 bases short and J 8 bases short, with 13 bases between. The CDR3 is CASGEQGDSPLHF. The CDR3, as DNA: TGTGCCAGCGGGGAGCAGGGTGATTCACCCCTCCACTTT. Looking up the rest from reference TRBV7-9 and TRBJ1-6 gives the full variable domain: DTGVSQNPRHKITKRGQNVTFRCDPISEHNRLYWYRQTLGQGPEFLTYFQNEAQLEKSRLLSDRFSAERPKGSFSTLEIQRTEQGDSAMYLCASGEQGDSPLHFGNGTRLTVT.

V usage is TRBV20-1 and J usage is TRBJ1-1, with D maybe TRBD1 (5 bases). Germline CDR1 is DFQATT and CDR2 is SNEGSKA (reference sequence). Trimming cost V 3 bases and J 2 bases, with 16 bases left between them. The CDR3 length is 15 residues. In DNA, the CDR3 is TGCAGTGCTAGGTCAGGGTTTCCAAATAACACTGAAGCTTTCTTT. Its translation: CSARSGFPNNTEAFF.

CDR3 region: CSARGPQGAGYGYTF. Written as DNA, the CDR3 is TGCAGTGCTAGAGGCCCCCAAGGGGCGGGCTATGGCTACACCTTC. The chain is built from TRBV20-1 and TRBJ1-2; D may be TRBD1 (5 bases). Germline CDR1 and CDR2: DFQATT and SNEGSKA (reference sequence). This CDR3 spans 15 amino acids. The ends were cut back, 1 base at V and 4 bases at J, with 16 bases in the middle.

The chain carries TRBV5-1 and TRBJ2-3, with 13 bases matching TRBD2. CDR1 SGHRS and CDR2 YFSETQ come from the germline V gene. This CDR3 has 14 amino acids. Losses at the gene ends were 7 bases for V and 6 bases for J; bases not matched to a gene: 5. The chain's CDR3 is CASVGLAGVDTQYF. For the CDR3, the DNA is TGCGCCAGCGTTGGACTAGCGGGAGTGGATACGCAGTATTTT.

The genes are TRBV3-1 and TRBJ2-1; no definite D call. V was pared by 2 bases and J by 8 bases, with 13 bases between. From germline, CDR1 is LGHDT and CDR2 YNNKEL (reference sequence). CDR3 length: 14 residues. CDR3 sequence: CASSQSAHPHEQFF. Written as DNA, the CDR3 is TGTGCCAGCAGCCAATCGGCACACCCCCATGAGCAGTTCTTC.

Concerning this clonotype: Because it lacks the conserved phenylalanine or tryptophan at the end, this CDR3 is likely a read error. V is TRBV11-2 and J is TRBJ2-1; a possible D gene is TRBD2 (6 bases). This CDR3 contains 15 residues. V lost 2 bases to trimming and J lost 10 bases, with 18 bases between them. Germline-derived CDR1 and CDR2 are SGHAT and FQNNGV. CDR3 in DNA: TGTGCCAGCAGCTTAATGCCTAGTGCGGGAAAGGAGCAGTTCTTG. Translation: CASSLMPSAGKEQFL.

J is TRBJ2-1 and V is TRBV6-1; D is unclear. CDR1 is MNHNS and CDR2 is SASEGT in the germline V gene. V was trimmed by 8 bases and J by 0 bases, leaving 8 bases between them. The CDR3 spans 13 residues. CDR3 residues: CASDSSSYNEQFF. The DNA for the CDR3 is TGTGCCAGCGACTCGAGCTCCTACAATGAGCAGTTCTTC.

The V gene is TRBV10-3, the J gene TRBJ1-3; 9 nucleotides match TRBD1. This CDR3 comprises 14 residues. The V and J ends lost 6 bases and 3 bases, in that order; junction bases with no gene match: 3. CDR1 and CDR2 (germline): ENHRY, SYGVKD. CDR3: CAISPGQGGNTIYF. The DNA of the CDR3 is TGTGCCATCAGCCCGGGACAGGGTGGAAACACCATATATTTT.

This chain links TRBV10-1 with TRBJ1-3; D remains unclear. V dropped 4 bases and J dropped 0 bases, with 7 bases sitting between them. The germline CDR1 and CDR2 sequences are WNHNN and SYGVQD (reference sequence). The CDR3 runs 14 residues. The CDR3 protein is CASSGSSSGNTIYF. The CDR3 nucleotides are TGCGCCAGCAGTGGGTCTTCCTCTGGAAACACCATATATTTT.

With respect to this clonotype: Its ends do not fully match the called genes, so a read error is possible. This chain uses TRBV10-3 with TRBJ2-7, with 9 bases that match TRBD1. Germline assignment: CDR1 ENHRY and CDR2 SYGVKD. The CDR3 is 15 residues long. CDR3 residues: CATSGIDRGVYEQYF. The CDR3 DNA reads as TGTGCCACCAGTGGAATCGACAGGGGGGTCTACGAGCAGTACTTC.

This chain connects TRBV18 to TRBJ2-1, with D maybe TRBD1 (5 bases). Trimming cost V 0 bases and J 0 bases, with 9 bases left between them. Germline V gene lookup returns CDR1 KGHSH and CDR2 LQKENI. The CDR3 spans 16 residues. CDR3 in DNA: TGTGCCAGCTCACCACCGTTGACAGTCTCCTACAATGAGCAGTTCTTC. Translated, it gives CASSPPLTVSYNEQFF.

This clonotype came up a few times. The chain carries TRBV27 and TRBJ2-7; TRBD2 agrees at 9 bases. The CDR3 totals 16 residues. Looked up from germline, CDR1 is MNHEY and CDR2 is SMNVEV (reference sequence). After removal of 2 bases from V and 2 bases from J, the junction contained 7 bases not matched to a gene. DNA for the CDR3: TGTGCCAGCAGTTTACTCCTAGCGGGGTTAACCTACGAGCAGTACTTC. Amino acids: CASSLLLAGLTYEQYF.

This clonotype was counted only a few times. V gene TRBV20-1 combines with J gene TRBJ2-7; D possibly corresponds to TRBD1 (6 bases). Germline V gene sequence: CDR1 DFQATT, CDR2 SNEGSKA (reference sequence). V shed 4 bases and J shed 2 bases, with 15 bases lying between them. The CDR3 has 14 residues. CDR3 sequence reads: CSAIGRDNPYEQYF. The CDR3, as DNA: TGCAGTGCTATTGGCCGGGACAACCCCTACGAGCAGTACTTC.

The chain recombines TRBV6-2 or TRBV6-3 with TRBJ2-1, with 7 bases lining up with TRBD2. Unmatched junction bases numbered 12, after V lost 0 bases and J lost 13 bases. Germline lookup yields CDR1 MNHEY and CDR2 SVGEGT. CDR3 length: 15 residues. For the CDR3, the DNA is TGTGCCAGCAGTTACTCGATTCCGGATAGCGGGCTTCAGTTCTTC. This translates into CASSYSIPDSGLQFF.

The chain uses TRBV28 and TRBJ2-5; D might be TRBD2 (5 bases). Germline CDR1 and CDR2: MDHEN and SYDVKM. This CDR3 has 14 residues. V gave up 6 bases and J gave up 5 bases, with 16 bases separating them. For the CDR3, the DNA is TGTGCCAGCAGCCGAGCGGTCCAGGTGGAGACCCAGTACTTC. Translation gives CASSRAVQVETQYF.

The DNA of the CDR3 is TGTGCCAGCAGCTTAGCCCGACTACGTAGCCCCGGGGAGCTGTTTTTT. The encoded protein is CASSLARLRSPGELFF. The chain is built from TRBV7-2 and TRBJ2-2; TRBD2 might be the D (5 bases). The CDR3 is made up of 16 amino acids. CDR1 and CDR2 (germline): SGHTA, FQGNSA. The V and J ends lost 0 bases and 6 bases respectively, with 14 bases between them.

This chain joins TRBV6-1 and TRBJ1-6; D remains ambiguous. The CDR3 has 16 residues. V was shortened by 6 bases and J by 5 bases, with 17 bases between the two germline ends. Germline V CDR1 and CDR2: MNHNS, SASEGT. The CDR3 sequence is CASSPYNLFNNSPLHF. CDR3 coding DNA: TGTGCCAGCAGCCCGTACAACCTGTTCAATAATTCACCCCTCCACTTT.